This T cell receptor (beta chain) derives from a study of cytomegalovirus exposure and HLA in healthy donors (dated by TCRdb to about 2017). Regarding the research as a whole: An earlier analysis of some 550 of the donors reported 250 to 350 Gb of sequence data and around 110 million unique TCR beta sequences from about 180 million T cells. An early release covering just under 650 HLA-typed donors comprised approximately 290 gigabases of sequencing data and approximately 80 million unique TCR sequences. Among the roughly 430 genotyped donors, around 81% belonged to the genetic ancestry cluster associated with self-reported Caucasian donors. The study was designed to test whether signatures of past pathogen exposure could be identified by cataloging public T cell receptors. Using immunosequencing, the study profiled T cell repertoires from approximately 700 subjects and related those repertoires to cytomegalovirus serostatus. A separate validation cohort of roughly 130 different subjects was used in addition to the approximately 610-subject first cohort. High-throughput TCR immunosequencing, statistical association of individual TCRs with disease status, and machine learning were combined to predict cytomegalovirus infection status. To study patterns of TCR occurrence, a later analysis re-analyzed previously published TCR beta repertoires from 666 donors and added high-resolution HLA genotyping. Rather than using new phenotypic data, the later analysis identified candidate immune exposures from TCR beta sequences and from how often those sequences occurred across donors. To decide whether each TCR beta V gene segment behaved as functional or pseudogenic, an earlier analysis of some 600 of the donors relied on high-throughput TCR beta sequencing. Donor age, sex, ethnicity and CMV serostatus were compiled together with the repertoire data. In a later genetic analysis, genome-wide SNP genotypes for about 55% of the roughly 700 donors were used, and that subset was treated as a discovery cohort. All discovery cohort repertoires had been generated using a single sequencing platform. Both class I and class II loci were covered by HLA typing, at four-digit resolution. Typing coverage differed by locus: A, B, C, DRB1 and DQB1 were typed in about 620-640 donors, DQA1 in approximately 520, DPA1 in nearly 610, and DPB1 in just under 480. Roughly 5 DR-DQ haplotypes were handled as single units for association and clustering, since linkage in the cohort was strong. On average, 235,054 unique TCR beta nucleotide sequences were sequenced per donor among more than 350 genotyped donors of the cohort, with 15% to 20% of those sequences being non-productive. Results and caveats for the whole study, not just this receptor: In a later analysis, several top co-occurrence clusters were reported to appear linked to parvovirus B19, influenza, CMV and Epstein-Barr virus. Some IMGT-functional V segments, including TRBV6-2 and TRBV6-3, could not be distinguished by the 87-base-pair reads and were therefore excluded. A later genetic analysis associated a missense DCLRE1C variant with V-gene and J-gene trimming of TCR beta chains, and an independent cohort replicated the association. When HLA alleles, especially DR and DQ, strongly co-occurred, TCR associations were difficult to assign to individual alleles. The authors suggested that the approach could potentially be extended to other disease states and immunological phenotypes. The presence/absence analyses assumed that sequencing depth was roughly uniform across donors, and that assumption may not be true. Specific HLA alleles were associated with 15,000 to 20,000 TCR beta sequences at a false discovery rate of 0.05 in a later analysis. A few of the identified cytomegalovirus-associated TCR beta chains were confirmed in vitro to be specific for cytomegalovirus antigens. In a later genetic analysis, fewer N-insertions in productive TCRs were reported among donors in an Asian-associated ancestry cluster than the approximately 710-donor mean. A further reported finding was that TCR beta sequences accurately predicted the HLA-A and HLA-B alleles for most subjects in the first cohort. In both the original and validation cohorts, the classifier was reported to diagnose cytomegalovirus status with high specificity and sensitivity. A later analysis found that HLA-associated TCR beta chains were more clonally expanded and had lower generation probabilities than equally common non-associated chains. Immune exposure information for the cohort was limited to CMV serostatus. The study listed 150 to 200 TCR beta chains as associated with cytomegalovirus. The cohort was sequenced for TCR beta chains only, and without alpha or paired-chain data the features that could be detected were limited. Across donors, most TCR sequences were observed very rarely, whereas some public TCRs were present in many individuals. In a later analysis, the rate of TCR association differed among HLA loci, with DRB1 alleles having the most associated TCRs and HLA-C alleles having the fewest. In an earlier analysis of about 550 of the donors, most TCR beta V segments were observed in productive rearrangements about 87% or about 30% of the time, broadly matching IMGT annotations. A later analysis found that most CMV-associated TCR beta chains appeared HLA-restricted, with HLA associations seemingly driven largely by CMV exposure. Because counts were too low, roughly 18 rarely observed V segments, including chromosome 9 orphons, were left out of the earlier analysis of a few hundred of the donors. Linkage disequilibrium might explain the correlated functional status among segregating V segments, but an unknown experimental factor could not be excluded. A cluster of highly shared sequence variants was judged likely to be a technical artifact of the sequencing pipeline. HLA typing was unavailable for some donors at each locus, so association tests used only the typed subset.

Libraries were constructed by the immunoSEQ multiplex PCR assay. For the multiplex PCR, a mixture combining 60 forward primers for TCR Vbeta segments and 13 reverse primers for TCR Jbeta segments was used. The CDR3 region of rearranged TCR beta genes was amplified from genomic DNA by a multiplex PCR assay. On the Illumina HiSeq System, the amplified TCR beta libraries were sequenced as 87-base-pair reads. For the original study's pipeline: A later analysis counted tens of millions of unique TCR beta chains across the 650 to 700 repertoires, and some 11 million of these chains were shared by at least two donors. To remove PCR and sequencing errors, raw reads were error-corrected and collapsed into unique sequences using a nearest-neighbor algorithm that merged closely related sequences. CDR3 sequences were aligned to IMGT reference sequences to assign V, D and J gene segments. Each retained sequence needed at least a six-nucleotide match to both a V gene segment and a J gene segment. Rearrangements were called productive when the CDR3 lacked stop codons and stayed in frame with V and J; all others were non-productive. CDR3 was defined according to IMGT convention as the region running from the second conserved V-encoded cysteine to the conserved J-encoded phenylalanine. The earlier analysis of about 590 of the donors excluded sequences that lacked an unambiguous match to a single V gene segment. An earlier analysis of 587 of the donors called V segments functional above 56.7% productive rearrangements and segregating when the between-donor standard deviation exceeded 5%. A statistical classification framework was built for diagnosing cytomegalovirus status from the catalog of TCR beta chain sequences. In a later analysis, V and J genes were assigned by comparing TCR nucleotide sequences against IMGT/GENE-DB human TR gene sequences. The TCRdist pipeline was used in a later analysis to assign CDR3 sequences and most-parsimonious VDJ recombination scenarios. A later analysis defined each TCR beta chain by its CDR3 amino acid sequence plus V-gene family, and excluded reads lacking a unique V-gene family. To address suspected cross-contamination and a sequencing artifact, a later analysis removed several hundred highly shared, low-generation-probability nucleotide sequences. For each public chain, a later analysis derived a clonal expansion index from normalized ranks of inferred template counts within each repertoire. Generation probabilities in a later analysis came from a VDJ recombination model fitted to out-of-frame rearrangements, and those results were checked against IGoR. A later analysis scored TCR-TCR, TCR-HLA and TCR-CMV co-occurrence with hypergeometric tests, applying a repertoire-size bias correction to TCR pairs. To estimate false discovery rates, a later analysis permuted the HLA or CMV assignments 20 times. In a later analysis, co-occurring TCRs were grouped using DBSCAN, with TCRdist sequence similarity added in when clustering inside HLA-allele-positive subsets. Repertoires with fewer than 30,000 or more than 120,000 public chains, plus five repertoires with anomalous nucleotide sharing, were excluded from co-occurrence clustering. Drawn from immuneACCESS, this table holds only the in-frame rearrangements with V and J called that TCRdb kept. Clones are partly lost; checked studies trace under half to an unresolved V gene and leave the rest unexplained. The V and J calls and clone size were taken over from that table, and D and trimming were inferred from the DNA. Recorded for this sample are some 200,000 clones; roughly 68% of them occurred a single time. The leading ten clones occupy 2.6% of the sample.

From the cysteine through the phenylalanine, the CDR3 covers 14 amino acids. Here the CDR3 DNA is all that survives: 42 bases in frame from base 1. The CDR1 and CDR2 encoded by the germline V gene are MNHNS and SASEGT. Germline trimming amounts to 6 bases on V and 5 bases on J, with 4 as the count of junction bases outside the gene matches. A word on this clone: Its antigen remains unidentified. Within one base of it there is no much larger clone, and no base qualities were kept.

The cohort consisted of more than 650 healthy bone marrow donors. At the time of sampling, every cohort member was nominally healthy, though immune exposures that went unrecorded were likely present. The donor tested CMV seropositive and was one of the 289 seropositive cohort members. Every donor gave a peripheral blood sample, and the peripheral blood mononuclear cells from that sample were used for TCR beta sequencing. Genomic DNA extraction from the blood cell samples was performed with the Qiagen DNeasy Blood Extraction Kit. The material sequenced was PBMCs. This TCR derives from a man aged 35 to 55 in good health and CMV-seropositive. Recombination joined TRBV6-1 with TRBJ2-3; the central 11 bases match TRBD2. CDR3 region: CASSQLAGVDTQYF. The nucleotide sequence reads as follows: TGTGCCAGCAGCCAACTAGCGGGGGTAGATACGCAGTATTTT.